The 30 T cell receptor beta chains below come from one sample, sequenced in a study of blood T cell repertoires in COVID-19. Clones were read by immunoSEQ multiplex PCR, and TCRdb kept only the in-frame ones, dropping some. Among 55,000 to 95,000 clones listed, 65% to 85% were seen once. Sequencing was done on a sample of peripheral blood. The receptors shown here come from a woman between 55 and 75 years old with acute or convalescent COVID-19.

V usage is TRBV19 and J usage is TRBJ2-7; a possible D gene is TRBD1 (6 bases). Between the trimmed V and J ends, which lost 4 bases and 6 bases, there was a span of 16 bases. The CDR3 consists of 14 residues. Germline lookup yields CDR1 LNHDA and CDR2 SQIVND (reference sequence). For the CDR3, the DNA is TGTGCCAGTAGTAAAATCGGGACATCAGCCGAGCAGTACTTC. This codes for CASSKIGTSAEQYF.

This rearrangement joins TRBV5-1 to TRBJ1-4, with TRBD1 matching 9 bases. Germline loops: CDR1 SGHRS, CDR2 YFSETQ. V gave up 0 bases and J gave up 8 bases; unmatched junction bases: 2. This CDR3 contains 14 residues. The chain's CDR3 is CASSLGQGEEKLFF. CDR3 in DNA: TGCGCCAGCAGCTTGGGACAGGGGGAAGAAAAACTGTTTTTT.

This chain connects TRBV11-2 to TRBJ1-2; TRBD1 matches at 7 bases. The CDR3 runs to 13 residues. In germline, CDR1 is SGHAT, CDR2 FQNNGV. Unmatched junction bases numbered 7, after V lost 7 bases and J lost 5 bases. The CDR3 DNA sequence: TGTGCCAGCACCCAGGGACAGTTGTATGGCTACACCTTC. It codes for CASTQGQLYGYTF.

V is TRBV19 and J is TRBJ2-3, with TRBD2 identical over 9 bases. Germline CDR1 is LNHDA and CDR2 is SQIVND (reference sequence). The V segment lost 5 bases and the J segment 0 bases; nucleotides outside the gene matches: 3. There are 15 residues in the CDR3. Here the CDR3 reads CASSLTSGSTDTQYF. DNA for the CDR3: TGTGCCAGTAGTTTAACTAGCGGGAGCACAGATACGCAGTATTTT.

V is TRBV6-5 and J is TRBJ1-2, with TRBD1 matching over 7 bases. With 2 bases clipped from V and 4 bases from J, the junction kept 7 bases outside the gene matches. The CDR3 is 15 amino acids. Germline loops: CDR1 MNHEY, CDR2 SVGAGI. This CDR3 reads CASSYGTAQSYGYTF. The CDR3 DNA sequence: TGTGCCAGCAGTTACGGGACAGCCCAGTCCTATGGCTACACCTTC.

The rearrangement uses TRBV18 and TRBJ1-5, with D possibly TRBD1 on 6 matching bases. Trimming took 2 bases from V and 9 from J, leaving 20 bases between them. This CDR3 comprises 16 residues. The V gene's germline CDR1 is KGHSH and CDR2 LQKENI. In DNA form, the CDR3 reads TGTGCCAGCTCACCATTTCGGCCACCCGAAGGGGGGCCCCAGCATTTT. It specifies CASSPFRPPEGGPQHF.

The chain recombines TRBV2 with TRBJ2-1; D might be TRBD2 (5 bases). Germline CDR1 and CDR2: SNHLY and FYNNEI. This CDR3 is built from 15 residues. The V gene lost 7 bases and the J gene lost 8 bases, with 21 bases spanning the gap. CDR3 region: CASIQRQVGNDEQFF. Here the CDR3 DNA reads TGTGCCAGCATTCAAAGGCAGGTCGGGAATGATGAGCAGTTCTTC.

This clone appeared a single time. V is TRBV6-5 and J is TRBJ2-1, with D maybe TRBD1 (5 bases). The CDR3 runs to 15 residues. The V end was cut by 4 bases, the J end by 5 bases, with 15 bases between. Germline assignment: CDR1 MNHEY and CDR2 SVGAGI. CDR3: CASSLGRGSHNEQFF. The CDR3 DNA reads as TGTGCCAGCAGTTTAGGTAGGGGCAGCCACAATGAGCAGTTCTTC.

V gene TRBV15 combines with J gene TRBJ2-7; TRBD1 agrees at 9 bases. This CDR3 is 15 amino acids long. Unmatched junction bases numbered 7, after V lost 3 bases and J lost 4 bases. CDR1 and CDR2 from the germline V gene are LNHNV and YYDKDF (reference sequence). CDR3 nucleotides: TGTGCCACCAGCAGGAGACAGGGGGGTATGTACGAGCAGTACTTC. Its protein is CATSRRQGGMYEQYF.

This clone was counted a single time. The chain recombines TRBV10-3 with TRBJ1-1; maybe TRBD1 (6 bases). V shed 5 bases and J shed 1 base, with 11 bases lying between them. The germline V gene has CDR1 ENHRY and CDR2 SYGVKD. The CDR3 totals 14 residues. The CDR3: CAISRRGGNTEAFF. The CDR3 nucleotides are TGTGCCATCAGTAGAAGGGGGGGGAACACTGAAGCTTTCTTT.

This clone appeared once. V usage is TRBV5-6 and J usage is TRBJ2-2, with a tentative D call TRBD1 (5 bases). Trimming pared 1 base from V and 7 bases from J, leaving 5 bases between. This CDR3 spans 12 amino acids. The germline CDR1 and CDR2 sequences are SGHDT and YYEEEE. The CDR3 DNA is TGTGCCAGCAGCTTGAGGGGCGGGGAGCTGTTTTTT. It yields the protein CASSLRGGELFF.

This clone showed up just once. The CDR3 bases are TGTGCCAGTAACACGGGGTCTAATGAAAAACTGTTTTTT. This sequence encodes CASNTGSNEKLFF. The chain joins TRBV19 to TRBJ1-4; D gene ambiguous. CDR1 is LNHDA, CDR2 SQIVND, per germline (reference sequence). This CDR3 comprises 13 residues. V was cut by 7 bases and J by 3 bases, with 9 bases left in between. Based on the CDR3 plus reference TRBV19 and TRBJ1-4, the full variable domain is DGGITQSPKYLFRKEGQNVTLSCEQNLNHDAMYWYRQDPGQGLRLIYYSQIVNDFQKGDIAEGYSVSREKKESFPLTVTSAQKNPTAFYLCASNTGSNEKLFFGSGTQLSVL.

The V gene is TRBV27, the J gene TRBJ2-1; tentatively, D is TRBD1 (6 bases). CDR1 MNHEY and CDR2 SMNVEV come from the germline V gene (reference sequence). Trimming stripped 2 bases from V and 8 bases from J, with 13 bases between. The CDR3 runs to 14 residues. CDR3 in amino acids: CASSLKIRGDEQFF. DNA of the CDR3: TGTGCCAGCAGTTTAAAAATCAGGGGCGATGAGCAGTTCTTC.

This clone has more than one count but fewer than ten. This sequence joins TRBV3-1 (or the pseudogene TRBV3-2) and TRBJ1-1; no reliable D call. The CDR3 is 11 residues long. V was trimmed by 1 base and J by 6 bases, leaving 3 bases between them. Per germline, CDR1 LGHDT and CDR2 YNNKEL (reference sequence). The CDR3 nucleotides read TGTGCCAGCAGCCAAGCCGCTGAAGCTTTCTTT. This gives the protein CASSQAAEAFF.

Worth noting for this clone: A read error may produce the germline difference seen at one junction end. The rearrangement joins TRBV7-7 to TRBJ2-7; TRBD2 matches 9 bases. From germline, CDR1 is SSHAT and CDR2 FNYEAQ (reference sequence). There are 19 residues in the CDR3. CDR3 DNA sequence: TGTGCTAGCAGCTTAGTTCAGTGGGGCGTTAGCGGGAGCTCCTACGAGCAGTACTTC. Encoded protein: CASSLVQWGVSGSSYEQYF.

Notes on this clone: The sample has other DNA sequences that encode this CDR3 too. The chain recombines TRBV30 with TRBJ1-5; possible D gene TRBD1, 5 bases. The CDR3 extends over 13 amino acids. Germline loops: CDR1 GTSNPN, CDR2 SVGIG (reference sequence). V gave up 0 bases and J gave up 2 bases, with 5 bases separating them. CDR3 coding DNA: TGTGCCTGGAGTGTACAGGGCAATCAGCCCCAGCATTTT. Translation: CAWSVQGNQPQHF. Together with reference TRBV30 and TRBJ1-5, the CDR3 gives the full variable domain: SQTIHQWPATLVQPVGSPLSLECTVEGTSNPNLYWYRQAAGRGLQLLFYSVGIGQISSEVPQNLSASRPQDRQFILSSKKLLLSDSGFYLCAWSVQGNQPQHFGDGTRLSIL.

The rearrangement joins TRBV10-3 to TRBJ1-3; 7 nucleotides line up with TRBD1. Trimming cost V 6 bases and J 4 bases; bases outside gene matches: 6. The germline V gene has CDR1 ENHRY and CDR2 SYGVKD. The CDR3 is made up of 14 amino acids. The CDR3: CAISQGQQGNTIYF. Written as DNA, the CDR3 is TGTGCCATCAGCCAGGGACAGCAAGGAAACACCATATATTTT.

The CDR3 DNA reads TGTGCCACCAGCAGAGCCGTTATGGAGACCCAGTACTTC. Translating it yields CATSRAVMETQYF. This chain uses TRBV15 with TRBJ2-5; D ambiguous. Trimming removed 1 base at V and 5 bases at J, with 8 bases between. Germline V gene sequence: CDR1 LNHNV, CDR2 YYDKDF (reference sequence). The CDR3 totals 13 residues.

V and J are TRBV6-5 and TRBJ1-4; D remains ambiguous. CDR1 and CDR2 from the germline V gene are MNHEY and SVGAGI. This CDR3 is 13 amino acids long. V was cut by 0 bases and J by 5 bases, with 4 bases left in between. Here the CDR3 reads CASSYSRNEKLFF. DNA for the CDR3: TGTGCCAGCAGTTACTCCAGGAATGAAAAACTGTTTTTT.

V is TRBV18 and J is TRBJ2-1; TRBD2 matches 10 bases. This CDR3 is 17 amino acids long. V was clipped by 5 bases and J by 3 bases; unmatched bases: 10. From germline, CDR1 is KGHSH and CDR2 LQKENI. CDR3 DNA sequence: TGTGCCAGCTCAAACTTAGCGGGGGGCCTTTTCTACAATGAGCAGTTCTTC. This codes for CASSNLAGGLFYNEQFF.

This clone was counted a few times. J is TRBJ1-1 and V is TRBV5-1; 12 bases match TRBD1. J gave up 6 bases and V 3 bases, and 6 bases lay outside the gene matches. The germline gives CDR1 SGHRS, CDR2 YFSETQ. The CDR3 has 15 amino acids. The CDR3 here is CASSSSGTGGPEAFF. In DNA, the CDR3 is TGCGCCAGCAGCTCCTCCGGGACAGGGGGCCCTGAAGCTTTCTTT.

The chain couples TRBV7-3 to TRBJ2-1, with 9 bases lining up with TRBD1. Per the germline V gene, CDR1 is SGHTA and CDR2 is FQGTGA. This CDR3 spans 15 amino acids. J was trimmed by 7 bases and V by 2 bases; bases with no gene match: 6. This CDR3 is CASSLGTGSMNEQFF. As DNA, the CDR3 is TGTGCCAGCAGCTTAGGGACAGGGTCCATGAATGAGCAGTTCTTC.

This clone was found a few times. V gene TRBV27 combines with J gene TRBJ2-7, with a tentative D call TRBD1 (5 bases). V was trimmed by 5 bases and J by 0 bases, leaving 14 bases between them. The CDR3 is made up of 15 amino acids. CDR1 is MNHEY, CDR2 SMNVEV, per germline (reference sequence). The CDR3 spells CASSTPTGNSYEQYF. The CDR3 region has the DNA TGTGCCAGCAGTACCCCCACAGGTAACTCCTACGAGCAGTACTTC.

J is TRBJ1-1 and V is TRBV3-1 (or the pseudogene TRBV3-2); TRBD1 matches 8 bases. CDR1 is LGHDT and CDR2 is YNNKEL in the germline V gene (reference sequence). CDR3 length: 15 amino acids. Trimming took 1 base from V and 3 from J; bases not matched to a gene: 4. CDR3: CASSQGDRPYTEAFF. The CDR3 DNA reads TGTGCCAGCAGCCAAGGGGACAGGCCTTACACTGAAGCTTTCTTT.

The rearrangement uses TRBV18 and TRBJ1-3; D is unclear. Trimming cost V 2 bases and J 0 bases, with 17 bases left between them. Germline CDR1 reads KGHSH; CDR2 reads LQKENI. The CDR3 consists of 18 residues. The CDR3 reads CASSPSGGGFISGNTIYF. For the CDR3, the DNA is TGTGCCAGCTCACCATCCGGAGGAGGCTTTATCTCTGGAAACACCATATATTTT.

This chain connects TRBV7-9 to TRBJ2-3, with TRBD1 matching over 10 bases. Losses at the gene ends were 0 bases for V and 4 bases for J; bases not matched to a gene: 10. The CDR3 covers 18 residues. Germline CDR1 reads SEHNR; CDR2 reads FQNEAQ (reference sequence). CDR3 residues: CASSLAVWDRGQADTQYF. Written as DNA, the CDR3 is TGTGCCAGCAGCTTAGCAGTCTGGGACAGGGGACAGGCAGATACGCAGTATTTT.

This clone was observed once. The rearrangement uses TRBV29-1 and TRBJ2-1; 7 positions agree with TRBD1. The CDR3 loop spans 13 amino acids. J lost 3 bases, V lost 7 bases, and 6 bases had no gene match. In germline, CDR1 is SQVTM, CDR2 ANQGSEA. The CDR3 spells CSAVTGNYNEQFF. As DNA, the CDR3 is TGCAGCGCTGTGACAGGGAACTACAATGAGCAGTTCTTC.

The chain's CDR3 is CAGGQNSWGNQPQHF. CDR3 bases: TGTGCGGGGGGGCAGAATTCCTGGGGCAATCAGCCCCAGCATTTT. V is TRBV19 and J is TRBJ1-5, with D tentatively TRBD1 (6 bases). This CDR3 region has 15 residues. Germline CDR1 is LNHDA and CDR2 is SQIVND (reference sequence).

This clone has more than one count but fewer than ten. The chain uses TRBV27 and TRBJ1-1; 9 bases agree with TRBD1. This CDR3 comprises 14 residues. Germline CDR1 reads MNHEY; CDR2 reads SMNVEV (reference sequence). The J segment lost 4 bases and the V segment lost 3 bases, leaving 3 bases of the junction unmatched. In DNA form, the CDR3 reads TGTGCCAGCAGTTTCCTGGACAGGGGCACTGAAGCTTTCTTT. Translation gives CASSFLDRGTEAFF.

This chain uses TRBV7-2 with TRBJ2-7; TRBD1 agrees at 9 bases. This CDR3 is built from 17 residues. Germline V lookup: CDR1 SGHTA, CDR2 FQGNSA. J gave up 2 bases and V 1 base, and 9 bases lay outside the gene matches. Here the CDR3 reads CASSLVQTGTGTYEQYF. CDR3 DNA sequence: TGTGCCAGCAGCTTAGTACAGACCGGGACAGGGACCTACGAGCAGTACTTC.